One TCR beta chain is described in this entry. In this sample, this clonotype turned up many times. Its cognate antigen has yet to be identified. The record has no base qualities; no much larger clone is one base away. The instrument was an Illumina HiSeq 1500. TCRdb itself trimmed the public reads at Q25 with fastp, ran MiXCR and retained productive beta chains. Records with the same CDR3 protein are collapsed into one entry carrying the most frequent genes and DNA. A total of hundreds of thousands of distinct CDR3 sequences appear in this sample, roughly 15% of them only once. The ten largest clones capture more than 10% of the sample. The sample is drawn from a study of T cell repertoires in cytomegalovirus infection (dated by TCRdb to the late 2010s). About the investigation overall: Because public TCR beta signatures pointed to carriage of CMV infection together with the matching HLA type, the HLA type of each donor mattered for the analysis. Points the paper makes about the study in general: In the ex vivo response, HLA-C-restricted CMV-specific TCR beta clonotypes were dominant, and in two of eight donors the single most frequent clonotype came from this HLA-C-restricted group. Cumulative frequency of public TCR beta family members discriminated carriers of CMV infection plus the relevant HLA type in this cohort and an independent approximately 400-donor cohort.

V and J are trimmed by 5 bases and 4 bases, and the gene matches miss 6 bases of the junction. The CDR3 covers 14 residues, taking in both the cysteine and the phenylalanine. Only the CDR3 region is kept as DNA, spanning 42 bases read in frame from base 1. The germline V gene specifies SGHTA as CDR1 and FQGNSA as CDR2. The TCR originated in a human donor in good health (CMV status not recorded). Some clones in this sample may be carry-over from other donors' samples. The specimen sequenced was PBMCs. This receptor chain uses TRBV7-2 and TRBJ1-2; 8 bases in the middle match TRBD1. The bases read TGTGCCAGCAGCCCCCGACAGGGGCTCTATGGCTACACCTTC. Its protein reads: CASSPRQGLYGYTF.